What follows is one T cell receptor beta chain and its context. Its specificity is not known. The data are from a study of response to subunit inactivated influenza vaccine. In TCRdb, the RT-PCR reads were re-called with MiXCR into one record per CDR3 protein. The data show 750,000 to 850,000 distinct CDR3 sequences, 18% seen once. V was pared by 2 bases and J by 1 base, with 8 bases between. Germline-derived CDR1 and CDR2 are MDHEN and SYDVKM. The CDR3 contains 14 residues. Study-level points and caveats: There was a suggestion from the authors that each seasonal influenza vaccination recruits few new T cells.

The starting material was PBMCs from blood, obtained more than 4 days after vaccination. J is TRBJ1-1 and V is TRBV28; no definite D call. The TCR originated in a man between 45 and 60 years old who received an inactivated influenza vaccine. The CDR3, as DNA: TGTGCCAGCAGTTTAATTGAGAGGAACACTGAAGCTTTCTTT. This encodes CASSLIERNTEAFF.